The 31 T cell receptor beta chains below all came from one sample that was sequenced in a study of cytomegalovirus exposure and HLA in healthy donors. It was with 60 Vbeta and 13 Jbeta primers that the PCR ran. The assay was immunoSEQ multiplex PCR, and TCRdb's table has in-frame clones only and misses some. Counted here are under 150,000 clones, around 79% occurring once; the ten biggest clones make up roughly 3%. The material sequenced was PBMCs. These receptor sequences come from a male donor in good health and CMV-seronegative.

The chain carries TRBV19 and TRBJ1-4; 7 bases are a match to TRBD1. CDR3 size: 15 residues. Germline lookup yields CDR1 LNHDA and CDR2 SQIVND (reference sequence). V gave up 3 bases and J gave up 7 bases; unmatched junction bases: 8. For the CDR3, the DNA is TGTGCCAGTAGTATTGGACAGGTCGAGGGTGAAAAACTGTTTTTT. Translation: CASSIGQVEGEKLFF.

The chain is built from TRBV7-9 and TRBJ1-2, with unresolved D. Deletions cut 0 bases from V and 6 bases from J, with 8 bases between. This CDR3 contains 13 residues. Per germline, CDR1 SEHNR and CDR2 FQNEAQ (reference sequence). CDR3 nucleotide sequence: TGTGCCAGCAGCTTAGCCACAGAAAATGGCTACACCTTC. The encoded protein is CASSLATENGYTF.

The genes are TRBV30 and TRBJ2-7; D remains ambiguous. V shed 3 bases and J shed 0 bases, with 9 bases lying between them. CDR3 length: 13 residues. The germline gives CDR1 GTSNPN, CDR2 SVGIG (reference sequence). CDR3 residues: CAWRRNISYEQYF. The CDR3 DNA is TGTGCCTGGAGGCGGAATATCTCCTACGAGCAGTACTTC.

DNA for the CDR3: TGTGCCAGCAGTTTAGTTTGGGGCGGACAGCCCCAGCATTTT. Amino acids: CASSLVWGGQPQHF. The chain carries TRBV27 and TRBJ1-5; D might be TRBD1 (5 bases). V shed 2 bases and J shed 7 bases, with 12 bases lying between them. This CDR3 is 14 amino acids long. Germline lookup yields CDR1 MNHEY and CDR2 SMNVEV (reference sequence).

This clone appeared a few times. The chain recombines TRBV5-6 with TRBJ1-2, with TRBD1 as a possible D gene (6 bases). Trimming cost V 6 bases and J 2 bases, with 11 bases left between them. Germline-derived CDR1 and CDR2 are SGHDT and YYEEEE. CDR3 length equals 13 residues. For the CDR3, the DNA is TGTGCCAGCAACTTACAGGGAAACTATGGCTACACCTTC. It translates to CASNLQGNYGYTF.

V usage is TRBV27 and J usage is TRBJ2-1; 14 nucleotides agree with TRBD2. CDR1 and CDR2 (germline): MNHEY, SMNVEV (reference sequence). CDR3 length: 17 amino acids. With V trimmed by 4 bases and J by 0 bases, 2 bases remained unmatched. CDR3 region: CASSSGTSGSSYNEQFF. DNA of the CDR3: TGTGCCAGCAGTTCAGGGACTAGCGGGAGCTCCTACAATGAGCAGTTCTTC.

V and J are TRBV28 and TRBJ2-5; 8 bases are shared with TRBD1. Trimming at V came to 0 bases and at J to 4 bases, leaving 4 bases not matched to a gene. Per the germline V gene, CDR1 is MDHEN and CDR2 is SYDVKM. The CDR3 contains 15 residues. In DNA form, the CDR3 reads TGTGCCAGCAGTTTATGGTGGCAGGGGGCAGAGACCCAGTACTTC. The encoded protein is CASSLWWQGAETQYF.

V usage is TRBV6-5 and J usage is TRBJ1-4; a weak D match, TRBD1 (6 bases). The CDR3 is 15 residues long. The V end lost 6 bases, the J end lost 6 bases, and 17 bases lay between the germline ends. Germline V gene lookup returns CDR1 MNHEY and CDR2 SVGAGI. The CDR3 DNA is TGTGCCAGCAGGACCCTAGACAGGATACATGAAAAACTGTTTTTT. It translates to CASRTLDRIHEKLFF.

CDR3 nucleotide sequence: TGTGCCTGGTCCACCCCCGGGACAGGCCATCAGCCCCAGCATTTT. Its protein is CAWSTPGTGHQPQHF. The chain is built from TRBV30 and TRBJ1-5; 8 bases line up with TRBD1. V shed 5 bases and J 5 bases; nucleotides not matched to a gene: 11. Germline CDR1 is GTSNPN and CDR2 is SVGIG (reference sequence). The CDR3 is 15 residues long.

The J gene is TRBJ2-1, the V gene TRBV27, with 8 bases fitting TRBD1. This CDR3 is 14 amino acids long. Germline assignment: CDR1 MNHEY and CDR2 SMNVEV (reference sequence). Trimming cost V 5 bases and J 7 bases; bases outside gene matches: 7. The DNA of the CDR3 is TGTGCCAGCAGTCGGCGACAGGGGAGGAATGAGCAGTTCTTC. This codes for CASSRRQGRNEQFF.

This clone was detected only once. The chain joins TRBV5-1 to TRBJ1-1; no definite D call. This CDR3 is built from 14 residues. Germline values: CDR1 SGHRS, CDR2 YFSETQ. Trimming took 0 bases from V and 5 from J, leaving 11 bases between them. The CDR3 nucleotides read TGCGCCAGCAGCTTGGAGTGGGGAGGAACTGAAGCTTTCTTT. This encodes CASSLEWGGTEAFF. The complete variable domain, with remaining parts taken from reference TRBV5-1 and TRBJ1-1, reads KAGVTQTPRYLIKTRGQQVTLSCSPISGHRSVSWYQQTPGQGLQFLFEYFSETQRNKGNFPGRFSGRQFSNSRSEMNVSTLELGDSALYLCASSLEWGGTEAFFGQGTRLTVV.

This clone was observed once. V and J are TRBV5-1 and TRBJ2-3; tentative D call: TRBD2 (6 bases). V lost 5 bases, J lost 6 bases, and 16 bases lay in between. Per germline, CDR1 SGHRS and CDR2 YFSETQ. The CDR3 is 14 amino acids. The CDR3 protein is CASSSGSPSDTQYF. CDR3 in DNA: TGCGCCAGCAGTTCCGGGAGCCCATCGGATACGCAGTATTTT.

The chain is built from TRBV6-5 and TRBJ1-1; a possible D gene is TRBD1 (5 bases). The CDR3 runs to 14 residues. Germline CDR1 is MNHEY and CDR2 is SVGAGI. V was pared by 8 bases and J by 4 bases, with 17 bases between. The CDR3 spells CASRDRTMITEAFF. CDR3 bases: TGTGCCAGCCGAGACAGAACGATGATCACTGAAGCTTTCTTT.

The rearrangement uses TRBV9 and TRBJ1-1; D is perhaps TRBD1 (6 bases). The CDR3 is 15 amino acids. CDR1 and CDR2 (germline): SGDLS, YYNGEE. The germline V and J ends were trimmed by 2 bases and 0 bases, with 11 bases remaining between them. The CDR3 region is CASSVRQDMNTEAFF. Here the CDR3 DNA reads TGTGCCAGCAGCGTCCGACAGGACATGAACACTGAAGCTTTCTTT.

The chain joins TRBV6-6 to TRBJ2-7; TRBD1 agrees at 9 bases. V was clipped by 6 bases and J by 7 bases; unmatched bases: 13. The CDR3 is 15 amino acids. Per the germline V gene, CDR1 is MNHNY and CDR2 is SVGAGI (reference sequence). The CDR3 region has the DNA TGTGCCAGCAGCGTGACCACAGGGGGCCCTTTGGAGCAGTACTTC. Its protein is CASSVTTGGPLEQYF.

This chain uses TRBV6-4 with TRBJ1-1, with D perhaps TRBD1 (5 bases). The CDR3 length is 14 residues. Deletions cut 7 bases from V and 3 bases from J, with 15 bases between. Germline CDR1 reads MRHNA; CDR2 reads SNTAGT. The CDR3 DNA reads TGTGCCAGCACCTTCGTTGCGGGGGACACTGAAGCTTTCTTT. Its translation is CASTFVAGDTEAFF.

V and J are TRBV30 and TRBJ2-1; maybe TRBD2 (5 bases). Germline V lookup: CDR1 GTSNPN, CDR2 SVGIG (reference sequence). This CDR3 spans 12 amino acids. V lost 5 bases and J lost 5, with 10 bases in between. The DNA for the CDR3 is TGTGCCTGGGGAACTAGGAACAATGAGCAGTTCTTC. Protein sequence: CAWGTRNNEQFF. The variable domain in full, completed from reference TRBV30 and TRBJ2-1, reads SQTIHQWPATLVQPVGSPLSLECTVEGTSNPNLYWYRQAAGRGLQLLFYSVGIGQISSEVPQNLSASRPQDRQFILSSKKLLLSDSGFYLCAWGTRNNEQFFGPGTRLTVL.

This clone has more than one count but fewer than ten. The chain combines TRBV10-2 with TRBJ1-1; D not certain. The CDR3 consists of 15 residues. Germline-derived CDR1 and CDR2 are WSHSY and SAAADI. Trimming took off 6 bases at V and 0 bases at J, with 14 bases between the two ends. CDR3 amino acids: CASRAGNFMNTEAFF. Written as DNA, the CDR3 is TGCGCCAGCAGAGCCGGGAACTTCATGAACACTGAAGCTTTCTTT.

This chain joins TRBV18 and TRBJ1-2; 8 bases align to TRBD1. Germline V gene data show CDR1 as KGHSH and CDR2 as LQKENI. The CDR3 totals 15 residues. The V segment lost 1 base and the J segment 3 bases; nucleotides outside the gene matches: 4. This CDR3 is CASSPRGQEDYGYTF. The CDR3 nucleotides are TGTGCCAGCTCACCACGGGGACAGGAGGACTATGGCTACACCTTC.

V gene TRBV7-9 combines with J gene TRBJ1-2; D might be TRBD1 (6 bases). The CDR3 runs to 14 residues. CDR1 SEHNR and CDR2 FQNEAQ come from the germline V gene (reference sequence). Trimming cost V 5 bases and J 2 bases, with 12 bases left between them. CDR3 DNA sequence: TGTGCCAGCAGCCCGGCAGGGGCCAACTATGGCTACACCTTC. Protein sequence: CASSPAGANYGYTF.

The sample holds a few counts of this clone. This rearrangement joins TRBV19 to TRBJ2-5, with D possibly matching TRBD2 (5 bases). Germline CDR1 reads LNHDA; CDR2 reads SQIVND (reference sequence). This CDR3 spans 13 amino acids. V was cut by 6 bases and J by 5 bases, with 13 bases left in between. DNA for the CDR3: TGTGCCAGTAGGCGGGTGGCGGCGGAGACCCAGTACTTC. Its protein product is CASRRVAAETQYF. Filled out from reference TRBV19 and TRBJ2-5, the complete variable domain reads DGGITQSPKYLFRKEGQNVTLSCEQNLNHDAMYWYRQDPGQGLRLIYYSQIVNDFQKGDIAEGYSVSREKKESFPLTVTSAQKNPTAFYLCASRRVAAETQYFGPGTRLLVL.

The genes are TRBV5-1 and TRBJ2-7; 10 nucleotides agree with TRBD2. V was pared by 4 bases and J by 7 bases, with 11 bases of the junction left unmatched. The length of the CDR3 is 15 residues. Per germline, CDR1 SGHRS and CDR2 YFSETQ. CDR3 bases: TGCGCCAGCAGCAGTGGGACTAGCGTGACTGAGGAGCAGTACTTC. This gives the protein CASSSGTSVTEEQYF.

The chain couples TRBV12-5 to TRBJ2-5; D uncertain. Trimming cost V 6 bases and J 5 bases, with 16 bases left between them. The CDR3 has 14 amino acids. Germline V CDR1 and CDR2: LGHNT, FRNRAP. This CDR3 reads CASGPPVPPETQYF. Here the CDR3 DNA reads TGTGCTAGTGGCCCCCCAGTCCCGCCGGAGACCCAGTACTTC.

J is TRBJ2-2 and V is TRBV5-1; tentatively, D is TRBD1 (7 bases). The germline V gene has CDR1 SGHRS and CDR2 YFSETQ. There are 14 residues in the CDR3. The CDR3 bases are TGCGCGACCAGGAGGGGGCGAGACACCGGGGAGCTGTTTTTT. This codes for CATRRGRDTGELFF.

This sequence joins TRBV7-9 and TRBJ1-2; 11 bases are shared with TRBD1. V gave up 3 bases and J gave up 2 bases; unmatched junction bases: 2. This CDR3 region has 15 residues. Germline loops: CDR1 SEHNR, CDR2 FQNEAQ (reference sequence). The CDR3 region is CASSFGQGANYGYTF. The DNA of the CDR3 is TGTGCCAGCAGCTTCGGACAGGGGGCGAACTATGGCTACACCTTC.

This clone came up a few times. This chain connects TRBV14 to TRBJ1-3; no clear D gene. Germline V CDR1 and CDR2: SGHDN, FVKESK. The length of the CDR3 is 17 residues. V was trimmed by 0 bases and J by 8 bases, leaving 20 bases between them. CDR3 sequence reads: CASSQDLSGLRRDTIYF. The CDR3 nucleotides read TGTGCCAGCAGCCAAGATCTTTCCGGGCTCAGGAGGGACACCATATATTTT.

This chain links TRBV2 with TRBJ1-1; D possibly corresponds to TRBD1 (6 bases). CDR3 size: 13 residues. The V gene lost 3 bases and the J gene lost 2 bases, with 7 bases spanning the gap. Germline CDR1 is SNHLY and CDR2 is FYNNEI. CDR3 in amino acids: CASSEGANTEAFF. The CDR3 DNA sequence: TGTGCCAGCAGTGAGGGGGCTAACACTGAAGCTTTCTTT.

The V and J genes are TRBV6-1 and TRBJ1-5; D call uncertain. The germline CDR1 and CDR2 sequences are MNHNS and SASEGT. This CDR3 contains 15 residues. V was pared by 3 bases and J by 3 bases, with 12 bases between. CDR3 amino acids: CASSEGKVPNQPQHF. The DNA of the CDR3 is TGTGCCAGCAGTGAGGGCAAGGTCCCCAATCAGCCCCAGCATTTT.

The chain uses TRBV30 and TRBJ1-3; D not certain. CDR1 is GTSNPN, CDR2 SVGIG, per germline (reference sequence). Trimming left V 0 bases short and J 2 bases short, with 11 bases between. This CDR3 spans 15 amino acids. CDR3 protein: CAWSVLKTTGNTIYF. CDR3 DNA: TGTGCCTGGAGTGTACTCAAGACAACTGGAAACACCATATATTTT.

This chain joins TRBV19 and TRBJ1-1, with a possible D match to TRBD1 (5 bases). CDR3 length equals 14 residues. V gave up 5 bases and J gave up 1 base, with 11 bases separating them. Germline V CDR1 and CDR2: LNHDA, SQIVND (reference sequence). Here the CDR3 reads CASSLGGPNTEAFF. The CDR3 DNA is TGTGCCAGTAGTTTGGGGGGTCCGAACACTGAAGCTTTCTTT. Drawing the rest from reference TRBV19 and TRBJ1-1, the complete variable domain is DGGITQSPKYLFRKEGQNVTLSCEQNLNHDAMYWYRQDPGQGLRLIYYSQIVNDFQKGDIAEGYSVSREKKESFPLTVTSAQKNPTAFYLCASSLGGPNTEAFFGQGTRLTVV.

The sample holds a few counts of this clone. The V gene is TRBV2, the J gene TRBJ1-3; TRBD1 agrees at 8 bases. The CDR3 runs 14 residues. The germline V gene has CDR1 SNHLY and CDR2 FYNNEI. V lost 8 bases to trimming and J lost 4 bases; unmatched junction nucleotides: 7. This chain's CDR3 is CASLWTGYGNTIYF. DNA of the CDR3: TGTGCCAGCCTCTGGACAGGGTACGGAAACACCATATATTTT.